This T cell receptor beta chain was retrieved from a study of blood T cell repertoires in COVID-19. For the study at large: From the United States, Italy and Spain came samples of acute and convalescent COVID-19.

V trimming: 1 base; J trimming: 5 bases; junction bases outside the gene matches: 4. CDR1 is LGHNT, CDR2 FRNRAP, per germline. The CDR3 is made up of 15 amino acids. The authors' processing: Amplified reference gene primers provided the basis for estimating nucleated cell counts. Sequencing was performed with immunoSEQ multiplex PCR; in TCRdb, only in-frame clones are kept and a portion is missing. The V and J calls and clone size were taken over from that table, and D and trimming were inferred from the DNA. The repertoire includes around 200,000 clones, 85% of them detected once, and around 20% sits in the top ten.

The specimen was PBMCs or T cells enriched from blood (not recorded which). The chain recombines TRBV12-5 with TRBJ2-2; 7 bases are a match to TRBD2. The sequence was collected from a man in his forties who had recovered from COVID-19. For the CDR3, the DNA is TGTGCTAGTGGTTTGGGGCAGGGAGGGACCGGGGAGCTGTTTTTT. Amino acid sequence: CASGLGQGGTGELFF.